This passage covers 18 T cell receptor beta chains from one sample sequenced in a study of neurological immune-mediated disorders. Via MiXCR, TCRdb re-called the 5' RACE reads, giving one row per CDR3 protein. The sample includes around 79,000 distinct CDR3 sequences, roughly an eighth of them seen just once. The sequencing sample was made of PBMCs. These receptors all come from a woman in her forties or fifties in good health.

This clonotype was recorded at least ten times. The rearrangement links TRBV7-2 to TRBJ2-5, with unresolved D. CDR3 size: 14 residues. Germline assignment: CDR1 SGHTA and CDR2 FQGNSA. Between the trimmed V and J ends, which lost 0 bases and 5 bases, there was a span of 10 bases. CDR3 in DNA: TGTGCCAGCAGCTTAGCCCCGGCAGTGGAGACCCAGTACTTC. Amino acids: CASSLAPAVETQYF.

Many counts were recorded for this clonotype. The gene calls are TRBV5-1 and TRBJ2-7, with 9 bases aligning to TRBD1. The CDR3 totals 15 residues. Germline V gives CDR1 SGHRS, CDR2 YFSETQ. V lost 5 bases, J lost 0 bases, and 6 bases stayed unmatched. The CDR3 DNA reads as TGCGCCAGCAGGGCCGGGACAGGGCTCTCCTACGAGCAGTACTTC. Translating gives CASRAGTGLSYEQYF.

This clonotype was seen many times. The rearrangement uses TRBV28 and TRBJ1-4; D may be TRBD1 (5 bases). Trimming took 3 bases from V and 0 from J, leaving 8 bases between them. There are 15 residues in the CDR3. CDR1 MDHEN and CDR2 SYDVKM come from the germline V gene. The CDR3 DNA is TGTGCCAGCAGTTTGGGGGGGACAACTAATGAAAAACTGTTTTTT. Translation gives CASSLGGTTNEKLFF.

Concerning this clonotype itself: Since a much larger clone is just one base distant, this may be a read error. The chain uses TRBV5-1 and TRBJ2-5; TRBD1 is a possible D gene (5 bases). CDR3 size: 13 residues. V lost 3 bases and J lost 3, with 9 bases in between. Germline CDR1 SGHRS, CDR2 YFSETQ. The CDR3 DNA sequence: TGCGCCAGCAGCTCAGGGTGCAAAGAGACCCAGTACTTC. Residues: CASSSGCKETQYF.

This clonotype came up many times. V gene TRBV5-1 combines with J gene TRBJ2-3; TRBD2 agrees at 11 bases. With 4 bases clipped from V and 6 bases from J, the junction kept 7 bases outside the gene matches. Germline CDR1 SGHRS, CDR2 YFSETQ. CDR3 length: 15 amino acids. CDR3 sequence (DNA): TGCGCCAGCAGCATTAGCGGGGGGGCAGCGGATACGCAGTATTTT. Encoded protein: CASSISGGAADTQYF.

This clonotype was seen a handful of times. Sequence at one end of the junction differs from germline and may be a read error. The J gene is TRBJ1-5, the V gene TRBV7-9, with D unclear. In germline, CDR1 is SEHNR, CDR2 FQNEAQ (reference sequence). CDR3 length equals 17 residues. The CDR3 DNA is TGTGCCAGCAGTTTAGGCCTAGCGGCCCAGGACCCTCAGCCCCAGCATTTT. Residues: CASSLGLAAQDPQPQHF.

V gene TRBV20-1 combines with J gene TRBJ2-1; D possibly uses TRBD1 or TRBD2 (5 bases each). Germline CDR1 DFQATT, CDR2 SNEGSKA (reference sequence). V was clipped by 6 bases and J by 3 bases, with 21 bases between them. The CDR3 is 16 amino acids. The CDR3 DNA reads TGCAGTGCCACAGAGTGGGGACGCAGCATCTACAATGAGCAGTTCTTC. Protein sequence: CSATEWGRSIYNEQFF.

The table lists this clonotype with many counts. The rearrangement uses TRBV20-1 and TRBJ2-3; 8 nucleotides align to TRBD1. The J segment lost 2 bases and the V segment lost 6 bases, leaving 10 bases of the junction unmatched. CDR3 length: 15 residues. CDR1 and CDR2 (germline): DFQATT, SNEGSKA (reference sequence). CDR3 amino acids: CSATTGGLPTDTQYF. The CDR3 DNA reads TGCAGTGCCACCACAGGGGGGCTGCCCACAGATACGCAGTATTTT.

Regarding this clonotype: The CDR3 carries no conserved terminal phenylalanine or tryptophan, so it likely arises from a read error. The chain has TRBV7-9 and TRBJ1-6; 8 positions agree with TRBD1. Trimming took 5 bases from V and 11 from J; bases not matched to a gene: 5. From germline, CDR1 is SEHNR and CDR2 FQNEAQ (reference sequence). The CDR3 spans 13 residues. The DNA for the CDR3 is TGTGCCAGCAGCCCACAGGGGGGCCCACCCCTCCACCTT. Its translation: CASSPQGGPPLHL.

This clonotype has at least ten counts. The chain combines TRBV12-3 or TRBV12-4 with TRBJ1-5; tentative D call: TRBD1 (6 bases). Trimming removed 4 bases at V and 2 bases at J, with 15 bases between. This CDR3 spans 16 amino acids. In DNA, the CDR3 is TGTGCCAGCAGTTCCAGGGTACGGGGGCGCAATCAGCCCCAGCATTTT. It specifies CASSSRVRGRNQPQHF.

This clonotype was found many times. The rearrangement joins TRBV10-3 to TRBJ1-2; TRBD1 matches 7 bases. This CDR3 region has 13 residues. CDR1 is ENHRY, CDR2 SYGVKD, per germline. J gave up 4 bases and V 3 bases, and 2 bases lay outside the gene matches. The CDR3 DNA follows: TGTGCCATCAGTGATTCAGGGGGCTATGGCTACACCTTC. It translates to CAISDSGGYGYTF.

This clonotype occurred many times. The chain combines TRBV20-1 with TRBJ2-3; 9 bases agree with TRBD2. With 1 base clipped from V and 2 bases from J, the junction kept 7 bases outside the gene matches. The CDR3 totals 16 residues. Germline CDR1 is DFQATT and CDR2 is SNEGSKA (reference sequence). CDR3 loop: CSARVFAGGPTDTQYF. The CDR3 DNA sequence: TGCAGTGCTAGAGTCTTTGCGGGAGGGCCCACAGATACGCAGTATTTT.

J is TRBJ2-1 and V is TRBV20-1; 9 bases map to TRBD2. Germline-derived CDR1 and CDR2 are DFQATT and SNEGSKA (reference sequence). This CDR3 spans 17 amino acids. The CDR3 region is CSDPKGGGASSYNEQFF. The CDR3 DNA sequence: TGCAGCGATCCGAAGGGCGGGGGGGCTAGCTCCTACAATGAGCAGTTCTTC.

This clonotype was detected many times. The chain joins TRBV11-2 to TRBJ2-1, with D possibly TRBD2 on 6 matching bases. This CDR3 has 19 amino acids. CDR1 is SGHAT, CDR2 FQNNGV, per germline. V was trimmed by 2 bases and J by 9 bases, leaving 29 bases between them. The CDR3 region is CASSLYLVIAATRGGEQFF. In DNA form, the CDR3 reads TGTGCCAGCAGCTTATATCTAGTTATAGCGGCTACGAGAGGTGGTGAGCAGTTCTTC. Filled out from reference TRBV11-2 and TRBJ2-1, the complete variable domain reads EAGVAQSPRYKIIEKRQSVAFWCNPISGHATLYWYQQILGQGPKLLIQFQNNGVVDDSQLPKDRFSAERLKGVDSTLKIQPAKLEDSAVYLCASSLYLVIAATRGGEQFFGPGTRLTVL.

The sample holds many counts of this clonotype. The CDR3 sequence is CASTQGGVSRGKLFF. Here the CDR3 DNA reads TGTGCCAGCACCCAAGGTGGGGTCTCAAGGGGAAAACTGTTTTTT. The rearrangement uses TRBV28 and TRBJ1-4; D perhaps matches TRBD1 (5 bases). Germline V gene data show CDR1 as MDHEN and CDR2 as SYDVKM. Trimming pared 7 bases from V and 10 bases from J, leaving 22 bases between. The length of the CDR3 is 15 residues.

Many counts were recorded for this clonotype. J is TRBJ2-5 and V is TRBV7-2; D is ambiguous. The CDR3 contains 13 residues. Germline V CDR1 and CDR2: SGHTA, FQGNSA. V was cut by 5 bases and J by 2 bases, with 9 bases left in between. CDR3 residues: CASSLTRQETQYF. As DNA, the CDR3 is TGTGCCAGCAGCCTGACTCGTCAAGAGACCCAGTACTTC.

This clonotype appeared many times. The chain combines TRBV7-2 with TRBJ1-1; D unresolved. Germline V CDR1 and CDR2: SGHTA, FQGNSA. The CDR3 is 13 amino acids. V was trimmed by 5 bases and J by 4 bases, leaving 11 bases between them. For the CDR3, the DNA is TGTGCCAGCAGCCCTCGGAGCCCCACTGAAGCTTTCTTT. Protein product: CASSPRSPTEAFF.

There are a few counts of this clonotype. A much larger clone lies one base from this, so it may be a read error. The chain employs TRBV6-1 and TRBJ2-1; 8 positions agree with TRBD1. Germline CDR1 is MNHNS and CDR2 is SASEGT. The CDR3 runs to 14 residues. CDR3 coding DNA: TGTGCCAACAGTGAACACAGGGGGTACAATGAGCAGTTCTTC. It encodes CANSEHRGYNEQFF.